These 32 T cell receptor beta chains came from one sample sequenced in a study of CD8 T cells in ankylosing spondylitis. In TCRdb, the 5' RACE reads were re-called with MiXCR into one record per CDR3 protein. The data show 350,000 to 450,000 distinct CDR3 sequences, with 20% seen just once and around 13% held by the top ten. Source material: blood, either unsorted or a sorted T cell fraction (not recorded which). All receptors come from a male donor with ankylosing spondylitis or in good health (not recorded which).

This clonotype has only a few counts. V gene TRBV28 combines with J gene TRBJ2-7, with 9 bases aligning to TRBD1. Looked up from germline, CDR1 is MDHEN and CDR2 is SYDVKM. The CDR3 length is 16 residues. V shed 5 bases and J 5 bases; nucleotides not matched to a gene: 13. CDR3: CASSPRDRAVEDEQYF. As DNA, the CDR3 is TGTGCCAGCAGTCCCCGGGACAGGGCCGTTGAAGACGAGCAGTACTTC.

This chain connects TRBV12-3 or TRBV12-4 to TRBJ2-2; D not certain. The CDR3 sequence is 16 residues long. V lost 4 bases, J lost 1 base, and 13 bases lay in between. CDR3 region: CASSSIRTENTGELFF. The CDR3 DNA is TGTGCCAGCAGTTCGATCAGGACGGAGAACACCGGGGAGCTGTTTTTT.

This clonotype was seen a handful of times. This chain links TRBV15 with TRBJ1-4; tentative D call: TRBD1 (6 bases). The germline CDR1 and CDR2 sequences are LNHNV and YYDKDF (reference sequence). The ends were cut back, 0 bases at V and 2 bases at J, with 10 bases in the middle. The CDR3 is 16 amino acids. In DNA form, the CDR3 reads TGTGCCACCAGCAGAGAAGGGGGGAGTACTAATGAAAAACTGTTTTTT. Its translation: CATSREGGSTNEKLFF.

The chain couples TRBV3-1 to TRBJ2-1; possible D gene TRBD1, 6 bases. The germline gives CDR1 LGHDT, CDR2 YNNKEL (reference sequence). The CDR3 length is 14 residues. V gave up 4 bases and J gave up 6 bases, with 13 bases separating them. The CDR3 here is CASSPPPGANEQFF. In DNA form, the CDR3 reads TGTGCCAGCAGCCCCCCCCCAGGGGCCAATGAGCAGTTCTTC.

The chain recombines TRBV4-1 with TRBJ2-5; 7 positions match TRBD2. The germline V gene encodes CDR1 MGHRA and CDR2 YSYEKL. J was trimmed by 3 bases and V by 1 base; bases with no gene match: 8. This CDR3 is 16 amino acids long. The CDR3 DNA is TGCGCCAGCAGCCAAGCATTGGAGCTAGCGGAAGAGACCCAGTACTTC. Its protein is CASSQALELAEETQYF.

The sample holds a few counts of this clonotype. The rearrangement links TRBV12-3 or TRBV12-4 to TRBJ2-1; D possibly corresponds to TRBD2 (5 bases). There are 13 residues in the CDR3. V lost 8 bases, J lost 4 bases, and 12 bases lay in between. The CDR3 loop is CASRPWTYNEQFF. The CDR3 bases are TGTGCCAGCCGTCCGTGGACTTACAATGAGCAGTTCTTC.

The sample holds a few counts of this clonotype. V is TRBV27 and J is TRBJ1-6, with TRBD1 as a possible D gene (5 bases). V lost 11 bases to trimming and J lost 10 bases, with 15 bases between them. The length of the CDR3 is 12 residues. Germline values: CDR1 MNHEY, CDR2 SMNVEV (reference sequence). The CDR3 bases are TGTGCCGGTTGGAGGGGTTGGTCACCCCTCCACTTT. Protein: CAGWRGWSPLHF.

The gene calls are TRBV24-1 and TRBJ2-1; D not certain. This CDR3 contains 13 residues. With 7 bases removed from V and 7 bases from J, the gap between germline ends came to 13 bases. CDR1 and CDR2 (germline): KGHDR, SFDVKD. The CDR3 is CATRGGSLNEQFF. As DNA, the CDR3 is TGTGCCACCAGGGGTGGCAGCCTTAATGAGCAGTTCTTC.

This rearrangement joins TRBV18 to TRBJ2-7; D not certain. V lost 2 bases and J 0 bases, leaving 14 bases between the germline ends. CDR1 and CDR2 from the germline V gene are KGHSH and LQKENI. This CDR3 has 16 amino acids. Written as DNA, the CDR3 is TGTGCCAGCTCACCATTCCCGGACCACAGCTCCTACGAGCAGTACTTC. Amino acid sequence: CASSPFPDHSSYEQYF.

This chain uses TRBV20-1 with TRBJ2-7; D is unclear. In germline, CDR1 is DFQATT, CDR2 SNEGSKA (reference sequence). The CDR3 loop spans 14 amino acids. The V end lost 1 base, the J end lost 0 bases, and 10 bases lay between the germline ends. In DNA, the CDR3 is TGCAGTGCTAGAGGTCCCATTAGCTCCTACGAGCAGTACTTC. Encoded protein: CSARGPISSYEQYF.

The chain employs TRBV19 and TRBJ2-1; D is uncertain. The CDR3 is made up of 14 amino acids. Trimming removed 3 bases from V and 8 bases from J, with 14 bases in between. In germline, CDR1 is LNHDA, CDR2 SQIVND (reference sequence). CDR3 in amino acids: CASSMGDLIDEQFF. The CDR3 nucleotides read TGTGCCAGTAGTATGGGCGATCTCATAGATGAGCAGTTCTTC.

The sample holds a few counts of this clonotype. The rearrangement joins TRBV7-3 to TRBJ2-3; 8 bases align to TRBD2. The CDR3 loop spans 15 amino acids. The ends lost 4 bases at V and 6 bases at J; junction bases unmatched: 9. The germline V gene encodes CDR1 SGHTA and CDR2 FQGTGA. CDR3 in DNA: TGTGCCAGCAGCTCCACCCCGACTAGCGAGGATACGCAGTATTTT. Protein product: CASSSTPTSEDTQYF.

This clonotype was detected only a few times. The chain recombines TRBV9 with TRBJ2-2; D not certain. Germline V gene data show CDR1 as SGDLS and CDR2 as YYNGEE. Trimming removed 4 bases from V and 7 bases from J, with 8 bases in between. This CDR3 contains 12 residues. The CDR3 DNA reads TGTGCCAGCAGCCTACGGATCGGGGAGCTGTTTTTT. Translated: CASSLRIGELFF.

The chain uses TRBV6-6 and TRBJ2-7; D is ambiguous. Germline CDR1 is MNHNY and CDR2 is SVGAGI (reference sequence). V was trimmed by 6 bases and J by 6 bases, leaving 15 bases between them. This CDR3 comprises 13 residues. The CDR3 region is CASRIEFGSEQYF. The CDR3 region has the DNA TGTGCCAGCAGGATCGAATTCGGTTCCGAGCAGTACTTC.

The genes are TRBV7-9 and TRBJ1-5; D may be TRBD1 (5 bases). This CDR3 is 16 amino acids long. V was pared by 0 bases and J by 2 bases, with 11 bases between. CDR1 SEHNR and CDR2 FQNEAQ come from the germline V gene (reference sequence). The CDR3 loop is CASSLADMTGNQPQHF. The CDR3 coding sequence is TGTGCCAGCAGCTTAGCAGACATGACAGGCAATCAGCCCCAGCATTTT.

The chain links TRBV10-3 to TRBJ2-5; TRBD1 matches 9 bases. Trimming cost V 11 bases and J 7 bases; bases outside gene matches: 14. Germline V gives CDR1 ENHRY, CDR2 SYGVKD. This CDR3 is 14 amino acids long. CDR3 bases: TGTGCCGCCTCAACCTTATCGACAGGGGGGACCCAGTACTTC. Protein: CAASTLSTGGTQYF.

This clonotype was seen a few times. The CDR3 DNA reads as TGTGCCAGCAGTTTATCGGCGGGGGGAAACAATGAGCAGTTCTTC. It translates to CASSLSAGGNNEQFF. The chain is built from TRBV27 and TRBJ2-1; 8 bases match TRBD2. The length of the CDR3 is 15 residues. Germline V gene lookup returns CDR1 MNHEY and CDR2 SMNVEV (reference sequence). After removal of 0 bases from V and 5 bases from J, the junction contained 3 bases not matched to a gene.

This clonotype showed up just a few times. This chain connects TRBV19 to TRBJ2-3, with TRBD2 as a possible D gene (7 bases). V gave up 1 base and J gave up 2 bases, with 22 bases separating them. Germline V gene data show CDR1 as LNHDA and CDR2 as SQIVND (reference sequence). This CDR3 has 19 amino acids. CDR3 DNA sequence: TGTGCCAGTAGTATAGCCCTAAGGCGGGGGCCTAGAGACACAGATACGCAGTATTTT. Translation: CASSIALRRGPRDTDTQYF.

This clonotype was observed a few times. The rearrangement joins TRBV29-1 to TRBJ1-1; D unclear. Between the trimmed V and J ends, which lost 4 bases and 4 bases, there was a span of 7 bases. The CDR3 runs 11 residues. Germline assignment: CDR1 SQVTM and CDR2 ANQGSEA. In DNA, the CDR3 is TGCAGCGTTGGGGGTCCCACTGAAGCTTTCTTT. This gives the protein CSVGGPTEAFF.

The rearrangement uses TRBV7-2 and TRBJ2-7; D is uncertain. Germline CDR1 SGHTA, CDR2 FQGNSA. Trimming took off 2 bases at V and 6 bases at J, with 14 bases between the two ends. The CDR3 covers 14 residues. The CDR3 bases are TGTGCCAGCAGCTTATCAGCCGTGGTTAGCGAGCAGTACTTC. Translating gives CASSLSAVVSEQYF.

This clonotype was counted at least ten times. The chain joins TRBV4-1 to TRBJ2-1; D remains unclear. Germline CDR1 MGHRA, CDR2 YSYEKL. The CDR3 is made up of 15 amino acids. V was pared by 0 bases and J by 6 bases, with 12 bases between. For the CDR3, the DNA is TGCGCCAGCAGCCAAGAGTACTCCCTTTCCAATGAGCAGTTCTTC. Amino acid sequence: CASSQEYSLSNEQFF.

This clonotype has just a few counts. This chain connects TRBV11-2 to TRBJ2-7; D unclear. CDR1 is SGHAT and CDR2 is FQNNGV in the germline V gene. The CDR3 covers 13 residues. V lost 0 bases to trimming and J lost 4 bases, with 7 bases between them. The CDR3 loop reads CASSLDSDYEQYF. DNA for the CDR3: TGTGCCAGCAGCTTAGATTCGGATTACGAGCAGTACTTC.

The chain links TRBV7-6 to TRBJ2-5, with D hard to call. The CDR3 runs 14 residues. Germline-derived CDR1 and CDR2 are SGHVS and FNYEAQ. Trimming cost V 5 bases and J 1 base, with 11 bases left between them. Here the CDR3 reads CASSTSHGQETQYF. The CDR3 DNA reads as TGTGCCAGCAGCACGAGTCACGGCCAAGAGACCCAGTACTTC.

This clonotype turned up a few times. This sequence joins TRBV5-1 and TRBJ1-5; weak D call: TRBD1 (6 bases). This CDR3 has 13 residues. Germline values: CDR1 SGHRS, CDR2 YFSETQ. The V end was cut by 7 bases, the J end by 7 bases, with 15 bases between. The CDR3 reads CASPTAGAQPQHF. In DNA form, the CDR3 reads TGCGCCAGCCCTACGGCGGGGGCCCAGCCCCAGCATTTT.

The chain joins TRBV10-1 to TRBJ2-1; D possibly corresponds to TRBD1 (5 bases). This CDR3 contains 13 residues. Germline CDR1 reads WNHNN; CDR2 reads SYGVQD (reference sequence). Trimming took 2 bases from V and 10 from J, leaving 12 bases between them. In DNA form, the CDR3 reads TGCGCCAGCAGTGAGGGAAGGGGCCAAGAGCAGTTCTTC. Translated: CASSEGRGQEQFF.

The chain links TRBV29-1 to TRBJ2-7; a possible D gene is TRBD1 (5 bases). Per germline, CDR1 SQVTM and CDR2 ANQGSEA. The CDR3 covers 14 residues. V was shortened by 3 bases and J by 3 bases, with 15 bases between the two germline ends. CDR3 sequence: CSVESQGESYEQYF. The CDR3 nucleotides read TGCAGCGTTGAGAGCCAGGGTGAGAGCTACGAGCAGTACTTC.

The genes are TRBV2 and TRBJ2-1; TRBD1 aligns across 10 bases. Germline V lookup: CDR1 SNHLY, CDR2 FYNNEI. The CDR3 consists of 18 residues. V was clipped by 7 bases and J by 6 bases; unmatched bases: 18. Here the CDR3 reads CASNGYSGGQGGVNEQFF. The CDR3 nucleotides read TGTGCCAGCAACGGTTATTCGGGAGGACAGGGGGGAGTCAATGAGCAGTTCTTC.

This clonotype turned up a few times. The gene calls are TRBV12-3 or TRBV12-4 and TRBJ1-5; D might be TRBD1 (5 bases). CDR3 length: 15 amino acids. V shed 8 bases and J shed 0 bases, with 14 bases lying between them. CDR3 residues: CASASGLLSNQPQHF. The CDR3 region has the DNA TGTGCCAGCGCTTCGGGACTCCTTAGCAATCAGCCCCAGCATTTT.

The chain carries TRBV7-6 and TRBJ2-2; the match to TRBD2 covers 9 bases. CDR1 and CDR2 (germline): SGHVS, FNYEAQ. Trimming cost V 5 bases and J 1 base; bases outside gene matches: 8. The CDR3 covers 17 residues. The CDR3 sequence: CASSIPPTSGNTGELFF. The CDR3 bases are TGTGCCAGCAGCATCCCCCCGACTAGCGGGAACACCGGGGAGCTGTTTTTT.

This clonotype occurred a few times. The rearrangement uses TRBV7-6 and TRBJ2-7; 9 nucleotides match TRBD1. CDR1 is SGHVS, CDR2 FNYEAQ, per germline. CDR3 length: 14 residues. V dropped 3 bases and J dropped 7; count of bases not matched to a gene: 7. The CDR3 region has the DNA TGTGCCAGCAGCTTTGGGGGACAGGGCTTGGAGCAGTACTTC. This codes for CASSFGGQGLEQYF.

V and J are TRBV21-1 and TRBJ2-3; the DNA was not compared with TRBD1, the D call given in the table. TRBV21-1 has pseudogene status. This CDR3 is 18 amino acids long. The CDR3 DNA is TGTGCCAGCAGCAAAATCCAGCCCCGACAGGGACGAACAGATACGCAGTATTTT. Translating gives CASSKIQPRQGRTDTQYF.

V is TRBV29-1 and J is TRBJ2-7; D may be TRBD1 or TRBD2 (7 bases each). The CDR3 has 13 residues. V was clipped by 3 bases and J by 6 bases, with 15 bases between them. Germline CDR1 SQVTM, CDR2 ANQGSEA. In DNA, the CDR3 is TGCAGCGTTGATTCCAGGGGGGGGGGCGAGCAGTACTTC. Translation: CSVDSRGGGEQYF.